The 5 T cell receptor beta chains below were found in one sample sequenced in a study of T cell changes during pregnancy in multiple sclerosis. Repertoires were generated with immunoSEQ multiplex PCR, while TCRdb's copy carries only in-frame clones and drops some. The table includes roughly 56,000 clones, about 89% detected once. This material consisted of CD4+ T cells from peripheral blood mononuclear cells, taken after pregnancy. Source of these receptors: a female donor in good health, enrolled as a control in a pregnancy study.

The V gene is TRBV7-2, the J gene TRBJ1-3; D is ambiguous. Germline lookup yields CDR1 SGHTA and CDR2 FQGNSA. The length of the CDR3 is 18 residues. Trimming removed 3 bases from V and 4 bases from J, with 22 bases in between. The CDR3: CASSFYRPARTSGNTIYF. Written as DNA, the CDR3 is TGTGCCAGCAGCTTCTACCGACCGGCCCGGACTTCCGGAAACACCATATATTTT.

This sequence joins TRBV4-3 and TRBJ1-2, with D unclear. V shed 4 bases and J shed 6 bases, with 18 bases lying between them. CDR1 and CDR2 from the germline V gene are LGHNA and YSLEER. The length of the CDR3 is 15 residues. CDR3 nucleotide sequence: TGCGCCAGCAGCCCCACCCCGGGATTTAGACATGGCTACACCTTC. The encoded protein is CASSPTPGFRHGYTF.

This clone was counted between two and nine times. V gene TRBV27 combines with J gene TRBJ1-1; 7 positions agree with TRBD1. V shed 4 bases, J shed 1 base, and the junction held 6 bases outside the gene matches. Germline CDR1 MNHEY, CDR2 SMNVEV (reference sequence). The CDR3 has 15 amino acids. In nucleotides, the CDR3 is TGTGCCAGCAGTTACATCAGGGGGACGAACACTGAAGCTTTCTTT. It encodes CASSYIRGTNTEAFF.

J is TRBJ2-2 and V is TRBV18; 7 bases align to TRBD2. CDR1 and CDR2 (germline): KGHSH, LQKENI. This CDR3 comprises 17 residues. Germline trimming cut 2 bases from V and 1 base from J; bases unmatched to any gene: 7. The CDR3 region is CASSPGPAGQNTGELFF. DNA of the CDR3: TGTGCCAGCTCACCAGGTCCAGCGGGGCAGAACACCGGGGAGCTGTTTTTT.

The chain carries TRBV11-2 and TRBJ2-5, with TRBD2 matching over 9 bases. CDR3 length: 17 residues. The V gene's germline CDR1 is SGHAT and CDR2 FQNNGV. Trimming cost V 1 base and J 5 bases; bases outside gene matches: 11. The DNA for the CDR3 is TGTGCCAGCAGCTTAGGGTTAGCGGGGGTAGTCAGGGAGACCCAGTACTTC. Translated, it gives CASSLGLAGVVRETQYF.